These T cell receptor beta chains were read from a single sample in a study of blood T cell repertoires in COVID-19. Clones were read by immunoSEQ multiplex PCR, and TCRdb kept only the in-frame ones, dropping some. Here the sample spans 150,000 to 200,000 clones, around three quarters being singletons. The source material was PBMCs or T cells enriched from blood (not recorded which). These receptors originate from a woman in her forties or fifties with acute COVID-19. The CDR3 runs from the conserved cysteine through the conserved F or W.

j_call v_call cdr3_aa
TRBJ2-4 TRBV6-4 CASSQDQGNIQYF
TRBJ1-2 TRBV7-6 CASSPLSGGTWGYTF
TRBJ1-2 TRBV6-1 CASSETGWVYGYTF
TRBJ2-1 TRBV3-1/TRBV3-2 CASSQVGGPGEQFF
TRBJ2-2 TRBV3-1/TRBV3-2 CASSRQRSGELFF
TRBJ1-4 TRBV3-1/TRBV3-2 CASSQGNQGKLFF
TRBJ2-5 TRBV6-5 CASSYLTGGVQTQYF
TRBJ2-1 TRBV6-2/TRBV6-3 CASSEMTSGGYNEQFF
TRBJ1-1 TRBV16 CASSHLGPGVNTEAFF
TRBJ1-2 TRBV30 CAWSVGTVRIYGYTF
TRBJ2-6 TRBV12-3/TRBV12-4 CASRQPDNVLTF
TRBJ1-2 TRBV5-1 CASSLRTGAYGYTF
TRBJ2-5 TRBV18 CASSFDRVEETQYF
TRBJ1-2 TRBV6-5 CASSTGGNYGYTF
TRBJ2-3 TRBV7-3 CASSFSGGATDTQYF
TRBJ1-2 TRBV28 CASSLPKGADEGYTF
TRBJ2-5 TRBV7-2 CASSFPGGQETQYF
TRBJ2-3 TRBV14 CASSPGQATDTQYF
TRBJ2-3 TRBV19 CASSLGTGVTHTDTQYF
TRBJ1-6 TRBV27 CASRWDRRNSPLHF
TRBJ1-3 TRBV5-4 CASSRYNPGGSGNTIYF
TRBJ2-5 TRBV5-5 CASTLGGQETQYF
TRBJ2-1 TRBV7-2 CASSFAAGDREQFF
TRBJ2-4 TRBV2 CASSEEGNKNIQYF
TRBJ1-5 TRBV2 CASRRGPRYSNQPQHF
TRBJ1-1 TRBV5-1 CASSLLQGNTEAFF
TRBJ1-1 TRBV10-3 CAISGRDGHTEAFF
TRBJ1-1 TRBV27 CASLDRDTNTEAFF
TRBJ1-2 TRBV28 CASSFQGTGPYGYTF
TRBJ1-2 TRBV5-1 CASSLEHNYGYTF
TRBJ2-1 TRBV9 CASSARGGNNEQFF
TRBJ2-3 TRBV7-9 CASSPPVRVGHTDTQYF
TRBJ1-2 TRBV10-1 CASSESGVGYTF